This T cell receptor (beta chain) emerged from a study of CD4 T cells in relation to SARS-CoV-2 and coronaviruses. Generated by immunoSEQ multiplex PCR, the TCRdb table keeps only in-frame clones and is missing some. Here the sample spans some 19,000 clones, 65% to 85% being singletons. In the case of this clone: The target antigen is unknown.

Unexposed donor CD4+ T cells date from about 2011-2018, before the COVID-19 pandemic. CD4+ T cells were isolated from the cells after about ten days of culture. This CDR3 has 14 amino acids. Germline CDR1 LNHDA, CDR2 SQIVND (reference sequence). The junction had 7 bases not matched to a gene; V was cut back by 7 bases and J by 5 bases. The study, taken as a whole, reports: SARS-CoV-2-driven expansion was significantly weaker in crossreactive than monoreactive clones.

The sequencing sample was made of CD4+ T cells from PBMCs, cultured in vitro. The V call is TRBV19, the J call TRBJ1-5; 8 bases agree with TRBD1. The sequence derives from a human donor in good health. The CDR3 bases are TGTGCCAGTACTCCGGGACAGGCCGATCAGCCCCAGCATTTT. As protein: CASTPGQADQPQHF.